The clone carrying this T cell receptor beta chain was counted once. Its antigen is not identified. The donors were members of the approximately 120-subject validation cohort (separate from the roughly 680-subject first cohort). The data belong to a study of cytomegalovirus exposure and HLA in healthy donors. Study findings and constraints: Specificity of three CMV-associated chains for CMV antigens was verified in vitro. Rare TCR sequences dominated, though some public TCRs recurred in many donors.

The CDR3 has 16 residues. The V gene end was trimmed by 0 bases and the J gene end by 5 bases; junction bases not matched to a gene: 6. CDR1 is MNHNS, CDR2 SASEGT, per germline. Libraries were prepared by immunoSEQ multiplex PCR; TCRdb keeps only in-frame clonotypes and omits some of them. The sample lists roughly 120,000 clones; 88% were seen once. This TCR was recovered from a woman under 40 in good health and CMV-seropositive. The V gene is TRBV6-1, the J gene TRBJ2-5; 10 positions agree with TRBD1. Sequences were obtained from PBMCs. The CDR3 sequence: CASSEAAGTGEETQYF. CDR3 sequence (DNA): TGTGCCAGCAGTGAAGCGGCCGGGACAGGGGAGGAGACCCAGTACTTC.